The 23 T cell receptor beta chains below all came from one sample that was sequenced in a study of T cell changes during pregnancy in multiple sclerosis. Profiled with immunoSEQ multiplex PCR; TCRdb holds only in-frame clones, not every one. This sample yields more than 80,000 clones, of which around 90% are seen a single time; 1.6% belongs to the top ten. The source material was peripheral blood, sampled before pregnancy. The receptors come from a female donor with multiple sclerosis, enrolled in a pregnancy study.

The CDR3, as DNA: TGTGCCAGCTCACCAGGGGCGGGAAACACTGAAGCTTTCTTT. Translating it yields CASSPGAGNTEAFF. The J gene is TRBJ1-1, the V gene TRBV18; a possible D gene is TRBD1 (5 bases). The CDR3 contains 14 residues. Germline V gives CDR1 KGHSH, CDR2 LQKENI. V shed 2 bases and J shed 2 bases, with 9 bases lying between them.

On this clone itself: The sample carries other DNA sequences with the same CDR3. The chain uses TRBV5-1 and TRBJ2-2; D gene unclear. The CDR3 loop spans 13 amino acids. V gave up 4 bases and J gave up 3 bases, with 7 bases separating them. Germline V gene sequence: CDR1 SGHRS, CDR2 YFSETQ. The DNA of the CDR3 is TGCGCCAGCAGCCCTACTGACACCGGGGAGCTGTTTTTT. Its translation: CASSPTDTGELFF.

The CDR3 reads CASSQGFLASQETQYF. As DNA, the CDR3 is TGCGCCAGCAGCCAAGGGTTTCTAGCCTCCCAAGAGACCCAGTACTTC. The chain has TRBV4-1 and TRBJ2-5, with D perhaps TRBD2 (5 bases). This CDR3 is 16 amino acids long. CDR1 and CDR2 (germline): MGHRA, YSYEKL. Trimming shortened V by 1 base and J by 1 base, and 13 bases separated the two germline ends.

The chain recombines TRBV11-3 with TRBJ1-5; 7 bases are shared with TRBD1. CDR3 length: 16 residues. V gave up 5 bases and J gave up 3 bases; unmatched junction bases: 10. Germline V CDR1 and CDR2: SGHNT, YENEEA. CDR3 nucleotides: TGTGCCAGCAGCACTCGAATTGGGACAGACAATCAGCCCCAGCATTTT. It is translated as CASSTRIGTDNQPQHF.

This clone was observed a handful of times. J is TRBJ1-2 and V is TRBV16, with D uncertain. Deletions cut 2 bases from V and 4 bases from J, with 14 bases between. CDR1 and CDR2 from the germline V gene are KGHSY and FQNENV. The CDR3 sequence is 15 residues long. CDR3 DNA: TGTGCCAGCAGCCAAGAGGAGGATTCGATCTATGGCTACACCTTC. Encoded protein: CASSQEEDSIYGYTF.

The chain joins TRBV6-6 to TRBJ2-1; D may be TRBD2 (6 bases). The CDR3 is 16 residues long. Looked up from germline, CDR1 is MNHNY and CDR2 is SVGAGI (reference sequence). The V gene lost 0 bases and the J gene lost 8 bases, with 17 bases spanning the gap. The CDR3 loop is CASSYSRRGRMDEQFF. CDR3 nucleotide sequence: TGTGCCAGCAGTTACTCTCGGCGGGGCCGGATGGATGAGCAGTTCTTC.

The chain has TRBV2 and TRBJ1-2, with D perhaps matching TRBD1 (6 bases). CDR3 length: 14 amino acids. V lost 7 bases to trimming and J lost 4 bases, with 16 bases between them. Per germline, CDR1 SNHLY and CDR2 FYNNEI. The CDR3 spells CASTQGPGGYGYTF. As DNA, the CDR3 is TGTGCCAGCACTCAGGGGCCCGGTGGCTATGGCTACACCTTC.

This clone was observed a single time. The chain recombines TRBV29-1 with TRBJ2-1; D may be TRBD2 (6 bases). Germline-derived CDR1 and CDR2 are SQVTM and ANQGSEA. Between the trimmed V and J ends, which lost 7 bases and 8 bases, there was a span of 21 bases. This CDR3 spans 14 amino acids. The CDR3 protein is CSAFDAGGVYEQFF. CDR3 bases: TGCAGCGCCTTCGATGCGGGCGGGGTGTATGAGCAGTTCTTC.

The chain uses TRBV7-3 and TRBJ1-2; 8 bases are a match to TRBD1. The CDR3 consists of 12 residues. Losses at the gene ends were 5 bases for V and 9 bases for J; bases not matched to a gene: 5. The germline CDR1 and CDR2 sequences are SGHTA and FQGTGA. As DNA, the CDR3 is TGTGCCAGCAGCCTGGACAGGGTTAGCTACACCTTC. Encoded protein: CASSLDRVSYTF.

The J gene is TRBJ2-7, the V gene TRBV30; unclear D gene. V lost 4 bases to trimming and J lost 2 bases, with 9 bases between them. The CDR3 extends over 12 amino acids. Germline assignment: CDR1 GTSNPN and CDR2 SVGIG (reference sequence). Here the CDR3 DNA reads TGTGCCTGGATGAGGTCAACCTACGAGCAGTACTTC. Translating gives CAWMRSTYEQYF.

This chain links TRBV27 with TRBJ2-7, with TRBD1 matching over 10 bases. The CDR3 is 15 amino acids. The J segment lost 4 bases and the V segment lost 6 bases, leaving 9 bases of the junction unmatched. The V gene's germline CDR1 is MNHEY and CDR2 SMNVEV (reference sequence). CDR3 in amino acids: CASSEAGTGVYEQYF. The CDR3 DNA reads TGTGCCAGCAGCGAAGCCGGGACAGGGGTATACGAGCAGTACTTC.

This chain uses TRBV5-1 with TRBJ2-1; 12 positions agree with TRBD2. CDR1 is SGHRS and CDR2 is YFSETQ in the germline V gene. The CDR3 runs 15 residues. Trimming took 4 bases from V and 8 from J; bases not matched to a gene: 7. CDR3 nucleotides: TGCGCCAGCAGCAATTCTAGCGGGAGGGCCCATGAGCAGTTCTTC. As protein: CASSNSSGRAHEQFF.

The rearrangement uses TRBV7-9 and TRBJ1-4; 7 nucleotides match TRBD1. The CDR3 consists of 15 residues. The V segment lost 5 bases and the J segment 6 bases; nucleotides outside the gene matches: 9. The germline gives CDR1 SEHNR, CDR2 FQNEAQ (reference sequence). CDR3 sequence reads: CASSRAGQGDEKLFF. DNA for the CDR3: TGTGCCAGCAGCCGGGCGGGGCAGGGGGATGAAAAACTGTTTTTT.

The rearrangement joins TRBV5-5 to TRBJ2-1; 9 nucleotides agree with TRBD1. The germline CDR1 and CDR2 sequences are SGHKS and YYEKEE (reference sequence). With V trimmed by 3 bases and J by 5 bases, 9 bases remained unmatched. The CDR3 is 16 amino acids. In DNA, the CDR3 is TGTGCCAGCAGCTCCCGGACAGGGGTGATTAACAATGAGCAGTTCTTC. As protein: CASSSRTGVINNEQFF.

This chain joins TRBV15 and TRBJ2-1; possible D gene TRBD2, 5 bases. The CDR3 loop spans 19 amino acids. The V gene lost 0 bases and the J gene lost 0 bases, with 18 bases spanning the gap. Germline CDR1 reads LNHNV; CDR2 reads YYDKDF (reference sequence). The CDR3 sequence is CATSRDAPSLANSYNEQFF. The CDR3 nucleotides read TGTGCCACCAGCAGAGATGCCCCCTCGCTAGCCAACTCCTACAATGAGCAGTTCTTC.

The rearrangement uses TRBV6-5 and TRBJ2-3; weak D call: TRBD1 (6 bases). CDR1 and CDR2 from the germline V gene are MNHEY and SVGAGI. This CDR3 is built from 15 residues. The V end was cut by 5 bases, the J end by 2 bases, with 14 bases between. CDR3 sequence: CASSKQGAITDTQYF. In DNA form, the CDR3 reads TGTGCCAGCAGTAAACAGGGTGCAATCACAGATACGCAGTATTTT.

The chain joins TRBV27 to TRBJ1-5; TRBD1 agrees at 7 bases. The CDR3 is 16 residues long. Germline V lookup: CDR1 MNHEY, CDR2 SMNVEV (reference sequence). With 5 bases clipped from V and 0 bases from J, the junction kept 7 bases outside the gene matches. CDR3 sequence: CASSKTGTHSNQPQHF. The CDR3 nucleotides read TGTGCCAGCAGTAAGACAGGGACCCATAGCAATCAGCCCCAGCATTTT.

The rearrangement joins TRBV6-4 to TRBJ1-2, with D maybe TRBD1 (5 bases). This CDR3 has 15 residues. CDR1 and CDR2 from the germline V gene are MRHNA and SNTAGT. V was cut by 7 bases and J by 3 bases, with 18 bases left in between. DNA for the CDR3: TGTGCCAGCAAGAGGCAGGGCAATAGAGACTATGGCTACACCTTC. It codes for CASKRQGNRDYGYTF.

The gene calls are TRBV6-5 and TRBJ2-2, with D possibly matching TRBD2 (6 bases). V was shortened by 6 bases and J by 1 base, with 12 bases between the two germline ends. CDR3 length: 15 residues. Germline V gene sequence: CDR1 MNHEY, CDR2 SVGAGI. The CDR3 nucleotides are TGTGCCAGCAGCGCCGTGGGAGGGAACACCGGGGAGCTGTTTTTT. Protein: CASSAVGGNTGELFF.

The genes are TRBV5-1 and TRBJ2-5; 9 positions agree with TRBD2. From germline, CDR1 is SGHRS and CDR2 YFSETQ. The CDR3 is 15 residues long. V shed 0 bases and J 4 bases; nucleotides not matched to a gene: 4. The CDR3 is CASSLGAGGRETQYF. For the CDR3, the DNA is TGCGCCAGCAGCTTGGGTGCGGGGGGGCGAGAGACCCAGTACTTC.

The CDR3 loop reads CASTYGDRGSEQYF. The CDR3 coding sequence is TGTGCCAGCACCTACGGGGACAGGGGGTCGGAGCAGTACTTC. The rearrangement uses TRBV6-5 and TRBJ2-7; 11 positions agree with TRBD1. Trimming at V came to 7 bases and at J to 7 bases, leaving 9 bases not matched to a gene. The CDR3 has 14 amino acids. Germline values: CDR1 MNHEY, CDR2 SVGAGI.

The CDR3: CASSLLDRESQPQHF. CDR3 nucleotide sequence: TGTGCCAGTAGCCTTCTGGACAGGGAAAGTCAGCCCCAGCATTTT. The rearrangement joins TRBV19 to TRBJ1-5; 8 bases are shared with TRBD1. The junction had 10 bases not matched to a gene; V was cut back by 6 bases and J by 6 bases. The CDR3 runs to 15 residues. Germline CDR1 LNHDA, CDR2 SQIVND (reference sequence).

This clone has a single count. This chain uses TRBV4-3 with TRBJ2-2; TRBD2 might be the D (5 bases). Trimming took 1 base from V and 4 from J, leaving 10 bases between them. Germline values: CDR1 LGHNA, CDR2 YSLEER. CDR3 length: 15 amino acids. The CDR3 region is CASSQGGRGTGELFF. The CDR3 nucleotides read TGCGCCAGCAGCCAAGGCGGCCGGGGCACCGGGGAGCTGTTTTTT.